Shown below are 13 T cell receptor beta chains from a single sample sequenced in a study of identical twins. TCRdb reanalysed the 5' RACE reads using MiXCR and keeps one entry per CDR3 protein. Among some 330,000 distinct CDR3 sequences, roughly 9% were seen once, and the ten largest hold 8% to 9.5%. The material sequenced was naive T cells sorted from blood. The receptors shown here come from a woman between 50 and 59 years old in good health.

This clonotype showed up just a few times. This chain uses TRBV2 with TRBJ2-7; no definite D call. The V gene lost 4 bases and the J gene lost 2 bases, with 0 bases spanning the gap. Germline CDR1 SNHLY, CDR2 FYNNEI. This CDR3 spans 10 amino acids. CDR3 loop: CASSAYEQYV. CDR3 nucleotides: TGTGCCAGCAGTGCCTACGAGCAGTACGTC.

The rearrangement links TRBV10-3 to TRBJ1-1; 10 positions match TRBD1. The ends lost 6 bases at V and 1 base at J; junction bases unmatched: 8. The germline gives CDR1 ENHRY, CDR2 SYGVKD. The CDR3 runs 16 residues. CDR3 protein: CAIRAGQGSWNTEAFF. The DNA of the CDR3 is TGTGCCATCAGGGCGGGACAGGGGTCCTGGAACACTGAAGCTTTCTTT.

The chain carries TRBV5-1 and TRBJ2-3; 8 positions match TRBD2. J was trimmed by 4 bases and V by 5 bases; bases with no gene match: 9. Germline V CDR1 and CDR2: SGHRS, YFSETQ. This CDR3 contains 15 residues. CDR3 coding DNA: TGCGCCAGCAGAGTAGAAGGCGGGAGGCCAGATACGCAGTATTTT. Residues: CASRVEGGRPDTQYF.

The chain employs TRBV5-1 and TRBJ2-1, with D unresolved. The CDR3 spans 13 residues. V was pared by 0 bases and J by 8 bases, with 9 bases between. Germline V gene sequence: CDR1 SGHRS, CDR2 YFSETQ. The DNA of the CDR3 is TGCGCCAGCAGCTTGGAAGGGCGCTATGAGCAGTTCTTC. Amino acid sequence: CASSLEGRYEQFF. Variable domain in full (rest from reference TRBV5-1 and TRBJ2-1): KAGVTQTPRYLIKTRGQQVTLSCSPISGHRSVSWYQQTPGQGLQFLFEYFSETQRNKGNFPGRFSGRQFSNSRSEMNVSTLELGDSALYLCASSLEGRYEQFFGPGTRLTVL.

This chain connects TRBV4-1 to TRBJ2-2; D unclear. Per germline, CDR1 MGHRA and CDR2 YSYEKL. The CDR3 spans 15 residues. Trimming left V 5 bases short and J 0 bases short, with 10 bases between. Here the CDR3 DNA reads TGCGCCAGCAGCTTCATTCCGGCGAACACCGGGGAGCTGTTTTTT. It encodes CASSFIPANTGELFF.

This clonotype was observed at least ten times. The CDR3 loop reads CASGGQRPMNTGELFF. The CDR3 bases are TGTGCCAGCGGGGGACAAAGACCTATGAACACCGGGGAGCTGTTTTTT. The chain couples TRBV7-6 to TRBJ2-2; a weak D match, TRBD1 (6 bases). Trimming left V 8 bases short and J 1 base short, with 17 bases between. The CDR3 runs to 16 residues. CDR1 and CDR2 from the germline V gene are SGHVS and FNYEAQ.

This clonotype was seen ten or more times. The chain is built from TRBV10-3 and TRBJ2-1; D remains unclear. Trimming pared 0 bases from V and 8 bases from J, leaving 17 bases between. This CDR3 spans 16 amino acids. Per the germline V gene, CDR1 is ENHRY and CDR2 is SYGVKD. The CDR3 bases are TGTGCCATCAGTGAGTCGGACCGCGTTGATGGGGATGAGCAGTTCTTC. It yields the protein CAISESDRVDGDEQFF.

This clonotype appeared a few times. This chain uses TRBV6-5 with TRBJ2-3; D uncertain. In germline, CDR1 is MNHEY, CDR2 SVGAGI. The CDR3 has 13 amino acids. V dropped 6 bases and J dropped 2 bases, with 9 bases sitting between them. CDR3 nucleotides: TGTGCCAGCAGACCTACCTACACAGATACGCAGTATTTT. The encoded protein is CASRPTYTDTQYF.

The chain has TRBV5-1 and TRBJ1-2; the match to TRBD1 covers 7 bases. CDR3 size: 14 residues. J gave up 1 base and V 4 bases, and 4 bases lay outside the gene matches. The germline CDR1 and CDR2 sequences are SGHRS and YFSETQ. CDR3 bases: TGCGCCAGCAGCCCGGGACAGATTAACTATGGCTACACCTTC. It specifies CASSPGQINYGYTF.

In nucleotides, the CDR3 is TGCAGTGCTAGAGGTCCGGCGGAGACCCAGTACTTC. Encoded protein: CSARGPAETQYF. The rearrangement uses TRBV20-1 and TRBJ2-5; no clear D. The ends were cut back, 1 base at V and 5 bases at J, with 8 bases in the middle. Looked up from germline, CDR1 is DFQATT and CDR2 is SNEGSKA (reference sequence). The CDR3 is 12 residues long.

The sample holds many counts of this clonotype. Mismatch with germline at one junction end may stem from a read error. The CDR3 loop is CASSLGRGRTNKKLFF. In nucleotides, the CDR3 is TGTGCCAGCAGCCTTGGCAGGGGGCGAACTAATAAAAAACTGTTTTTT. The J gene is TRBJ1-4, the V gene TRBV12-3 or TRBV12-4, with TRBD1 matching 8 bases. The CDR3 covers 16 residues.

The sample holds many counts of this clonotype. This rearrangement joins TRBV4-1 to TRBJ2-7, with D possibly TRBD1 on 6 matching bases. Trimming took off 4 bases at V and 3 bases at J, with 16 bases between the two ends. The CDR3 sequence is 15 residues long. Germline CDR1 reads MGHRA; CDR2 reads YSYEKL. The CDR3 region is CASSPMDSILYEQYF. Written as DNA, the CDR3 is TGCGCCAGCAGCCCCATGGACAGTATTCTCTACGAGCAGTACTTC.

This clonotype was counted only a few times. The chain links TRBV2 to TRBJ2-3; 7 positions match TRBD1. Germline V gives CDR1 SNHLY, CDR2 FYNNEI. CDR3 length: 13 amino acids. The junction had 7 bases not matched to a gene; V was cut back by 11 bases and J by 2 bases. CDR3 sequence (DNA): TGTGCCGATGGGGGACAGCTCACAGATACGCAGTATTTT. Amino acids: CADGGQLTDTQYF.